These 29 T cell receptor beta chains originate from one sample sequenced in a study of tumor-infiltrating lymphocytes in primary liver carcinoma. Production of TCR beta cDNA used roughly 500 ng total RNA together with a constant-region primer. Libraries covering TCR beta were generated through three nested multiplex PCR rounds (using a slightly modified ARM-PCR). The first two PCR rounds used TRBV1-TRBV30 primers with a Cbeta primer, around 10 cycles each. MiXCR, applied by TCRdb to the multiplex PCR reads, yields one record per CDR3 protein. The table records a few hundred thousand distinct CDR3 sequences, 50% to 75% of them present only once. The researchers obtained blood RNA from unsorted whole blood and also extracted germline DNA. Specimen: peripheral blood. These receptor sequences come from a woman between 25 and 40 years old with primary liver carcinoma and hepatitis B virus infection.

This clonotype was counted only a few times. The chain carries TRBV28 and TRBJ2-7; D gene ambiguous. The germline V gene encodes CDR1 MDHEN and CDR2 SYDVKM. This CDR3 is built from 12 residues. V shed 5 bases and J shed 7 bases, with 12 bases lying between them. The DNA for the CDR3 is TGTGCCAGCAGTCTCTTTGGGCTGGAGCAGTACTTC. Translation: CASSLFGLEQYF.

The sample holds a few counts of this clonotype. The chain employs TRBV5-1 and TRBJ2-1; D is ambiguous. CDR3 size: 11 residues. Germline V gives CDR1 SGHRS, CDR2 YFSETQ. Trimming left V 5 bases short and J 5 bases short, with 5 bases between. CDR3 DNA: TGCGCCAGCAGAGAGAACAATGAGCAGTTCTTC. This gives the protein CASRENNEQFF.

This clonotype was detected a few times. The genes are TRBV6-5 and TRBJ2-7; possibly TRBD1 for D (6 bases). Looked up from germline, CDR1 is MNHEY and CDR2 is SVGAGI. This CDR3 is built from 14 residues. V was trimmed by 2 bases and J by 2 bases, leaving 10 bases between them. This CDR3 reads CASSYQGPAYEQYF. CDR3 nucleotide sequence: TGTGCCAGCAGTTACCAGGGGCCGGCCTACGAGCAGTACTTC.

The V call is TRBV6-2 or TRBV6-3, the J call TRBJ2-5, with no clear D. Trimming pared 6 bases from V and 0 bases from J, leaving 11 bases between. This CDR3 is built from 14 residues. Per germline, CDR1 MNHEY and CDR2 SVGEGT. CDR3 sequence (DNA): TGTGCCAGCAGACCCAGACACCACCAAGAGACCCAGTACTTC. Translated: CASRPRHHQETQYF.

This clonotype showed up just once. Being one base from a much bigger clone, this may be a read error. The chain is built from TRBV29-1 and TRBJ1-2; D is undetermined. The CDR3 is 10 amino acids. CDR1 and CDR2 from the germline V gene are SQVTM and ANQGSEA. CDR3 in amino acids: CGVFGYGYTF. CDR3 in DNA: TGCGGCGTTTTTGGCTATGGCTACACCTTC.

A word on this clonotype: This likely comes from a read error, as the CDR3 has no conserved phenylalanine or tryptophan at its end. The rearrangement joins TRBV6-6 to TRBJ2-7; maybe TRBD2 (5 bases). CDR3 length equals 12 residues. The germline V and J ends were trimmed by 2 bases and 7 bases, with 9 bases remaining between them. CDR1 is MNHNY and CDR2 is SVGAGI in the germline V gene (reference sequence). The CDR3 DNA sequence: TGTGCCAGCAGTTACGGCTCGGGGGAGCAGTACCTC. Its protein is CASSYGSGEQYL.

As for this clonotype: This could be a read error, since a much larger clone is one nucleotide away. The chain uses TRBV6-1 and TRBJ2-7, with 8 bases matching TRBD1. CDR1 and CDR2 (germline): MNHNS, SASEGT. This CDR3 contains 15 residues. For the CDR3, the DNA is TGTACCAGCAGTGCCTTAGACAGGGGTTCCTACGAGCAGTACTTC. It yields the protein CTSSALDRGSYEQYF.

Points on this clonotype: A much larger clone differs from this one at a single base, so this may be a read error. The chain couples TRBV6-1 to TRBJ1-5; D not certain. The germline gives CDR1 MNHNS, CDR2 SASEGT. The CDR3 covers 15 residues. The CDR3: CASSVSRGSNKPQHF. The CDR3 region has the DNA TGTGCCAGCAGTGTAAGTCGTGGTAGCAATAAGCCCCAGCATTTT.

The table lists this clonotype with many counts. The chain links TRBV29-1 to TRBJ2-3; 12 nucleotides align to TRBD2. Germline CDR1 and CDR2: SQVTM and ANQGSEA. Trimming removed 6 bases from V and 6 bases from J; junction bases left unmatched: 4. This CDR3 comprises 13 residues. CDR3 sequence reads: CSVATSGGDTQYF. CDR3 in DNA: TGCAGCGTCGCTACTAGCGGGGGGGATACGCAGTATTTT.

On this clonotype itself: No conserved phenylalanine or tryptophan is present at the end of the CDR3, so a read error is the likely explanation. The chain uses TRBV6-1 and TRBJ2-7; 9 bases line up with TRBD2. Germline CDR1 MNHNS, CDR2 SASEGT. This CDR3 has 13 amino acids. CDR3 sequence reads: CVSGQREVYEQYL. CDR3 DNA: TGTGTCAGCGGCCAGCGGGAGGTGTACGAGCAGTACCTC.

This rearrangement joins TRBV6-6 to TRBJ2-3; 8 bases agree with TRBD2. J was trimmed by 3 bases and V by 4 bases; bases with no gene match: 6. Looked up from germline, CDR1 is MNHNY and CDR2 is SVGAGI (reference sequence). CDR3 length: 15 residues. The CDR3 DNA reads as TGTGCCAGCAGTTTGAGCGGGAGTAAAACAGATACGCAGTATTTT. Its protein is CASSLSGSKTDTQYF.

The sample holds a few counts of this clonotype. The chain combines TRBV7-9 with TRBJ1-2, with 7 bases that match TRBD1. This CDR3 spans 16 amino acids. Germline CDR1 reads SEHNR; CDR2 reads FQNEAQ (reference sequence). V lost 0 bases and J lost 2; bases outside the gene matches: 6. CDR3: CASSLASQGPNYGYTF. The CDR3 region has the DNA TGTGCCAGCAGCTTAGCCTCACAGGGGCCCAACTATGGCTACACCTTC.

This clonotype has a count of ten or more. J is TRBJ2-1 and V is TRBV29-1, with 7 positions matching TRBD2. V lost 4 bases and J lost 7; bases outside the gene matches: 10. Germline V gives CDR1 SQVTM, CDR2 ANQGSEA. The CDR3 consists of 14 residues. The CDR3 loop is CSVALGGSGNEQFF. The DNA for the CDR3 is TGCAGCGTTGCGCTTGGCGGGAGCGGAAATGAGCAGTTCTTC.

This clonotype has a count of ten or more. The chain carries TRBV5-5 and TRBJ2-1; either TRBD1 or TRBD2 may supply D (5 bases each). V lost 0 bases, J lost 9 bases, and 16 bases lay in between. CDR3 length: 15 amino acids. Germline V gene data show CDR1 as SGHKS and CDR2 as YYEKEE (reference sequence). In DNA, the CDR3 is TGTGCCAGCAGCTTGGAGAGGGTAGGGGTGACTGAGCAGTTCTTC. Translation gives CASSLERVGVTEQFF.

This clonotype has only a few counts. This chain links TRBV5-6 with TRBJ1-1; 8 bases line up with TRBD1. CDR1 SGHDT and CDR2 YYEEEE come from the germline V gene. This CDR3 region has 15 residues. V shed 4 bases and J 1 base; nucleotides not matched to a gene: 6. CDR3 sequence: CASSPWTGWNTEAFF. The CDR3 DNA reads as TGTGCCAGCAGCCCCTGGACAGGGTGGAACACTGAAGCTTTCTTT.

The chain recombines TRBV19 with TRBJ1-4; D might be TRBD1 (6 bases). Germline CDR1 reads LNHDA; CDR2 reads SQIVND (reference sequence). The CDR3 runs to 16 residues. The V end was cut by 10 bases, the J end by 4 bases, with 22 bases between. As DNA, the CDR3 is TGTGCCATCGCTAAGAGGCCGGACAGCTATAATGAAAAACTGTTTTTT. This gives the protein CAIAKRPDSYNEKLFF.

Comment on this clonotype: With a much larger clone just one base away, this may be a read error. The CDR3 carries no conserved terminal phenylalanine or tryptophan, so it likely arises from a read error. The chain employs TRBV6-5 and TRBJ1-1; D unclear. The length of the CDR3 is 14 residues. Germline loops: CDR1 MNHEY, CDR2 SVGAGI. With 6 bases removed from V and 7 bases from J, the gap between germline ends came to 18 bases. Here the CDR3 reads CASSLKARSGEAFS. CDR3 in DNA: TGTGCCAGCAGCCTAAAGGCTCGTTCCGGTGAAGCTTTCTCT.

This clonotype appeared many times. This sequence joins TRBV6-1 and TRBJ1-5, with D perhaps matching TRBD1 (5 bases). This CDR3 region has 16 residues. Trimming shortened V by 7 bases and J by 1 base, and 17 bases separated the two germline ends. Germline assignment: CDR1 MNHNS and CDR2 SASEGT. CDR3 sequence: CASKDAGGASNQPQHF. CDR3 sequence (DNA): TGTGCCAGCAAGGACGCGGGAGGGGCGAGCAATCAGCCCCAGCATTTT.

Concerning this clonotype: Since a much larger clone is just one base distant, this may be a read error. The conserved closing phenylalanine or tryptophan is absent in this CDR3, likely reflecting a read error. The chain is built from TRBV4-1 and TRBJ2-1; the match to TRBD2 covers 13 bases. The germline V gene has CDR1 MGHRA and CDR2 YSYEKL. This CDR3 is built from 18 residues. Trimming removed 2 bases from V and 0 bases from J; junction bases left unmatched: 4. As DNA, the CDR3 is TGCGCCAGCAGCCAACTATGGACTAGCGGGAGCTCCTACAATGAGCAGTTCTCC. Protein sequence: CASSQLWTSGSSYNEQFS.

This chain links TRBV10-3 with TRBJ2-3; D may be TRBD2 (6 bases). Germline V gene data show CDR1 as ENHRY and CDR2 as SYGVKD. Trimming pared 3 bases from V and 4 bases from J, leaving 26 bases between. The CDR3 loop spans 19 amino acids. The chain's CDR3 is CAISDIISGYGSSPDTQYF. Written as DNA, the CDR3 is TGTGCCATCAGTGATATTATTAGTGGGTACGGGAGTAGCCCAGATACGCAGTATTTT.

This clonotype was seen ten or more times. This rearrangement joins TRBV13 to TRBJ2-7, with TRBD1 matching over 8 bases. The CDR3 extends over 14 amino acids. CDR1 is PRHDT and CDR2 is FYEKMQ in the germline V gene (reference sequence). Trimming took 5 bases from V and 5 from J; bases not matched to a gene: 8. Here the CDR3 DNA reads TGTGCCAGCAGCGATGGACAGGGTTCCCACGAGCAGTACTTC. Residues: CASSDGQGSHEQYF.

About this clonotype: A read error is possible here, since a much larger clone lies one base away. The chain uses TRBV6-5 and TRBJ2-6; weak D call: TRBD2 (5 bases). The CDR3 length is 16 residues. Trimming stripped 8 bases from V and 0 bases from J, with 14 bases between. Germline values: CDR1 MNHEY, CDR2 SVGAGI. The CDR3 region has the DNA TGTGCCAGCGGTGCAGAGGGTATCTCTGGGGCCAACGTCCTGACTTTC. This encodes CASGAEGISGANVLTF.

J is TRBJ2-1 and V is TRBV13; 8 positions agree with TRBD1. CDR1 is PRHDT, CDR2 FYEKMQ, per germline (reference sequence). V lost 4 bases, J lost 6 bases, and 8 bases stayed unmatched. This CDR3 region has 15 residues. The CDR3 nucleotides read TGTGCCAGCAGCTCCGGACAGGGAAACTGCAATGAGCAGTTCTTC. Translating it yields CASSSGQGNCNEQFF.

In DNA form, the CDR3 reads TGCGCCAGCAGCCAAGGAAGACAGGGGAGGAGCAATCAGCCCCAGCATTTT. This encodes CASSQGRQGRSNQPQHF. The chain uses TRBV4-1 and TRBJ1-5, with 8 positions matching TRBD1. Trimming removed 1 base from V and 1 base from J; junction bases left unmatched: 6. The CDR3 is 17 amino acids. The germline V gene encodes CDR1 MGHRA and CDR2 YSYEKL.

With regard to this clonotype: A much larger clone differs by one base, so this may be a read error. The chain carries TRBV29-1 and TRBJ1-2, with unresolved D. Trimming stripped 6 bases from V and 4 bases from J, with 12 bases between. Germline V gene lookup returns CDR1 SQVTM and CDR2 ANQGSEA. The CDR3 consists of 12 residues. The CDR3 nucleotides read TGCAGCGTGACGGATGCGAGCTATGGCTACACCTTC. It codes for CSVTDASYGYTF. The variable domain in full, completed from reference TRBV29-1 and TRBJ1-2, reads SAVISQKPSRDICQRGTSLTIQCQVDSQVTMMFWYRQQPGQSLTLIATANQGSEATYESGFVIDKFPISRPNLTFSTLTVSNMSPEDSSIYLCSVTDASYGYTFGSGTRLTVV.

About this clonotype: Given a much more abundant clone one base away, this may be a read error. This chain uses TRBV4-1 with TRBJ2-1; TRBD2 agrees at 7 bases. The J call may be incorrect, as the DNA end agrees better with TRBJ2-7. The V gene's germline CDR1 is MGHRA and CDR2 YSYEKL. This CDR3 has 15 residues. The CDR3 coding sequence is TGCGCCACCTTTACGGGAGGATCGTCCTACAATGAGCAGTACTTC. It encodes CATFTGGSSYNEQYF.

A remark on this clonotype: Germline and junction disagree at one end, which may indicate a read error. The chain joins TRBV11-3 to TRBJ2-1; tentative D call: TRBD1 (6 bases). Germline lookup yields CDR1 SGHNT and CDR2 YENEEA. The CDR3 covers 15 residues. The CDR3 spells CVSSGKGHGDRGQFF. CDR3 DNA sequence: TGTGTCAGCAGCGGTAAGGGACATGGAGATAGAGGCCAGTTCTTT. The whole variable domain, remainder taken from reference TRBV11-3 and TRBJ2-1, is EAGVVQSPRYKIIEKKQPVAFWCNPISGHNTLYWYLQNLGQGPELLIRYENEEAVDDSQLPKDRFSAERLKGVDSTLKIQPAELGDSAVYLCVSSGKGHGDRGQFFGPGTRLTVL.

Comment on this clonotype: The germline gene is not matched at one end of the junction; a read error may be the cause. The rearrangement links TRBV4-3 to TRBJ2-3; 8 bases agree with TRBD1. The V gene's germline CDR1 is LGHNA and CDR2 YSLEER. This CDR3 region has 16 residues. As DNA, the CDR3 is TGCGCCAGCAACCAAGAAGGCAGGGGGCATTCAGATACGCACTATTTT. Its translation: CASNQEGRGHSDTHYF.

The chain recombines TRBV10-3 with TRBJ2-3; D is undetermined. The germline V gene has CDR1 ENHRY and CDR2 SYGVKD. Trimming stripped 11 bases from V and 5 bases from J, with 20 bases between. The CDR3 is 14 amino acids. DNA for the CDR3: TGTGCCGTTTCCTACAGTGGCCGAGAAGATACGCAGTATTTT. Translated, it gives CAVSYSGREDTQYF.